This TCR beta chain was sequenced in a study of regulatory T cells in long-lasting Graves disease. TCR beta libraries were built with iRepertoire HTBI primers and Arm-PCR of CDR3 regions. A single record per CDR3 protein comes from TCRdb applying MiXCR to the multiplex PCR reads. The top ten hold 40% to 55% of the sample, which has 700,000 or so distinct CDR3 sequences, around 30% seen once. As to time point: persistent/refractory GD, antithyroid drugs over 5 years with positive TRAb. Following extraction of RNA from PBMCs, that RNA was used to make the TCR library. The source of the patients was an endocrinology department in Xi'an, China. Looked up from germline, CDR1 is SGHRS and CDR2 is YFSETQ. The CDR3 covers 13 residues. V lost 0 bases and J lost 13; bases outside the gene matches: 4. This clonotype was seen a few times.

The receptor's source is a female donor with Graves disease. The rearrangement links TRBV5-1 to TRBJ1-5; 10 bases map to TRBD1. The sequenced sample was peripheral blood mononuclear cells (PBMCs), obtained when the disease was refractory, from a patient treated with antithyroid drugs. CDR3 DNA: TGCGCCAGCAGCTTGGAGACAGGGGGCAATCAGCATTTT. This encodes CASSLETGGNQHF.